The 24 T cell receptor beta chains given below trace back to one sample, sequenced in a study of TIL therapy for anti-PD-1-resistant metastatic lung cancer. The time point here: pre-treatment sample, taken before nivolumab and TIL therapy. The libraries were made with immunoSEQ v3. Sequencing was performed with immunoSEQ multiplex PCR; in TCRdb, only in-frame clones are kept and a portion is missing. The data hold 50,000 or so clones, with around 80% observed a single time. Material: blood, obtained at baseline. These receptors were obtained from a woman aged 25 to 80 with non-small cell lung cancer.

The chain recombines TRBV5-6 with TRBJ1-2; 7 bases align to TRBD1. Trimming took 3 bases from V and 8 from J; bases not matched to a gene: 7. Germline assignment: CDR1 SGHDT and CDR2 YYEEEE. This CDR3 spans 13 amino acids. CDR3 amino acids: CASSSGQERGYTF. CDR3 DNA: TGTGCCAGCAGCTCCGGACAGGAGAGGGGCTACACCTTC.

CDR3 bases: TGCGCCAGCAGCTTGGGGACTAGCGGAATTGGGAATACGCAGTATTTT. It codes for CASSLGTSGIGNTQYF. The chain recombines TRBV5-1 with TRBJ2-3; TRBD2 matches 10 bases. The length of the CDR3 is 16 residues. Per germline, CDR1 SGHRS and CDR2 YFSETQ. With V trimmed by 0 bases and J by 7 bases, 8 bases remained unmatched.

The chain joins TRBV28 to TRBJ2-7; D is unclear. There are 14 residues in the CDR3. Trimming stripped 1 base from V and 1 base from J, with 8 bases between. The V gene's germline CDR1 is MDHEN and CDR2 SYDVKM. As DNA, the CDR3 is TGTGCCAGCAGTTTATACGGATCGTCCTACGAGCAGTACTTC. This sequence encodes CASSLYGSSYEQYF.

Here the CDR3 reads CASTLPLTGGTDTQYF. Written as DNA, the CDR3 is TGTGCCAGCACCCTACCCTTGACAGGGGGCACAGATACGCAGTATTTT. V is TRBV7-2 and J is TRBJ2-3; 8 bases fit TRBD1. The CDR3 has 16 residues. CDR1 is SGHTA and CDR2 is FQGNSA in the germline V gene. The junction had 10 bases not matched to a gene; V was cut back by 7 bases and J by 1 base.

J is TRBJ2-3 and V is TRBV7-3; either TRBD1 or TRBD2 may supply D (5 bases each). V gave up 3 bases and J gave up 5 bases, with 21 bases separating them. The CDR3 extends over 17 amino acids. The V gene's germline CDR1 is SGHTA and CDR2 FQGTGA. The CDR3 region is CASSFQPGPYGRDTQYF. The DNA of the CDR3 is TGTGCCAGCAGCTTCCAACCGGGACCCTATGGTAGAGATACGCAGTATTTT.

CDR3 nucleotide sequence: TGTGCCAGCAGCTACCCGGGGCGGATAGCCTACAATGAGCAGTTCTTC. It yields the protein CASSYPGRIAYNEQFF. This chain uses TRBV7-2 with TRBJ2-1; D possibly uses TRBD1 or TRBD2 (5 bases each). The CDR3 loop spans 16 amino acids. The V end was cut by 4 bases, the J end by 2 bases, with 15 bases between. CDR1 is SGHTA and CDR2 is FQGNSA in the germline V gene.

V gene TRBV10-3 combines with J gene TRBJ2-5; perhaps TRBD1 as D (5 bases). The V and J ends lost 6 bases and 3 bases respectively, with 17 bases between them. From germline, CDR1 is ENHRY and CDR2 SYGVKD. The CDR3 runs 15 residues. CDR3 sequence: CAISVGWEGEETQYF. DNA of the CDR3: TGTGCCATCAGCGTGGGTTGGGAAGGGGAAGAGACCCAGTACTTC.

The DNA of the CDR3 is TGTGCCAGCAGCACCCTGAGGTCCCCTAACTATGGCTACACCTTC. Its translation: CASSTLRSPNYGYTF. The V gene is TRBV11-2, the J gene TRBJ1-2; unclear D gene. Germline CDR1 SGHAT, CDR2 FQNNGV. CDR3 length: 15 residues. V lost 5 bases and J lost 0, with 13 bases in between.

In regard to this clone: The same CDR3 arises from other DNA sequences in this sample as well. The chain links TRBV15 to TRBJ1-2, with D maybe TRBD1 (6 bases). V lost 4 bases to trimming and J lost 2 bases, with 8 bases between them. The germline CDR1 and CDR2 sequences are LNHNV and YYDKDF (reference sequence). The length of the CDR3 is 13 residues. The CDR3 coding sequence is TGTGCCACCAGCACAGACAGGAACTATGGCTACACCTTC. This translates into CATSTDRNYGYTF.

The chain links TRBV7-9 to TRBJ2-7, with 9 nucleotides matching TRBD1. Germline lookup yields CDR1 SEHNR and CDR2 FQNEAQ (reference sequence). The CDR3 runs 14 residues. With V trimmed by 5 bases and J by 2 bases, 4 bases remained unmatched. DNA of the CDR3: TGTGCCAGCAGCGGAGGGACAGGGCCCTACGAGCAGTACTTC. Its translation is CASSGGTGPYEQYF.

This clone appeared a single time. V and J are TRBV28 and TRBJ2-7; D perhaps matches TRBD1 (6 bases). This CDR3 region has 15 residues. Deletions cut 5 bases from V and 3 bases from J, with 17 bases between. From germline, CDR1 is MDHEN and CDR2 SYDVKM. The CDR3 protein is CASSPPGDLDYEQYF. The DNA for the CDR3 is TGTGCCAGCAGTCCCCCAGGGGATCTCGACTACGAGCAGTACTTC.

V gene TRBV18 combines with J gene TRBJ1-2; no firm D call. The CDR3 loop spans 13 amino acids. CDR1 is KGHSH and CDR2 is LQKENI in the germline V gene. The V end lost 1 base, the J end lost 6 bases, and 9 bases lay between the germline ends. The CDR3 region has the DNA TGTGCCAGCTCACCACGTTCCGATGATGGCTACACCTTC. Translated, it gives CASSPRSDDGYTF. Looking up the rest from reference TRBV18 and TRBJ1-2 gives the full variable domain: NAGVMQNPRHLVRRRGQEARLRCSPMKGHSHVYWYRQLPEEGLKFMVYLQKENIIDESGMPKERFSAEFPKEGPSILRIQQVVRGDSAAYFCASSPRSDDGYTFGSGTRLTVV.

This clone was seen only a few times. The chain employs TRBV10-1 and TRBJ2-7; perhaps D is TRBD1 or TRBD2 (5 bases each). Trimming removed 7 bases from V and 7 bases from J, with 17 bases in between. CDR1 is WNHNN, CDR2 SYGVQD, per germline (reference sequence). The CDR3 extends over 13 amino acids. The CDR3 DNA is TGCGCCAGCAACGGGACCCCATGGGGTGAGCAGTACTTC. As protein: CASNGTPWGEQYF.

This clone was observed a few times. The chain has TRBV2 and TRBJ1-5; a weak D match, TRBD1 (6 bases). The CDR3 spans 12 residues. V gave up 5 bases and J gave up 7 bases, with 9 bases separating them. Looked up from germline, CDR1 is SNHLY and CDR2 is FYNNEI. This CDR3 reads CASSLQGQPQHF. The CDR3 bases are TGTGCCAGCAGTTTACAGGGCCAGCCCCAGCATTTT.

This chain uses TRBV7-2 with TRBJ2-1; D is uncertain. The CDR3 contains 13 residues. Germline loops: CDR1 SGHTA, CDR2 FQGNSA. V was shortened by 1 base and J by 13 bases, with 14 bases between the two germline ends. The chain's CDR3 is CASSLEGSRSQFF. CDR3 nucleotides: TGTGCCAGCAGCTTAGAAGGATCCAGGTCTCAGTTCTTC. Full variable domain (missing parts from reference TRBV7-2 and TRBJ2-1): GAGVSQSPSNKVTEKGKDVELRCDPISGHTALYWYRQSLGQGLEFLIYFQGNSAPDKSGLPSDRFSAERTGGSVSTLTIQRTQQEDSAVYLCASSLEGSRSQFFGPGTRLTVL.

The V and J genes are TRBV2 and TRBJ1-1, with D hard to call. The CDR3 totals 12 residues. CDR1 is SNHLY and CDR2 is FYNNEI in the germline V gene. Deletions cut 4 bases from V and 7 bases from J, with 10 bases between. CDR3 in amino acids: CASSGPSGEAFF. The CDR3 nucleotides are TGTGCCAGCAGTGGCCCATCAGGTGAAGCTTTCTTT. The full variable domain, its missing parts supplied by reference TRBV2 and TRBJ1-1, is EPEVTQTPSHQVTQMGQEVILRCVPISNHLYFYWYRQILGQKVEFLVSFYNNEISEKSEIFDDQFSVERPDGSNFTLKIRSTKLEDSAMYFCASSGPSGEAFFGQGTRLTVV.

The table lists this clone with a count of one. The chain has TRBV28 and TRBJ1-1; no clear D. CDR1 MDHEN and CDR2 SYDVKM come from the germline V gene. Trimming pared 3 bases from V and 4 bases from J, leaving 3 bases between. The length of the CDR3 is 11 residues. The CDR3 coding sequence is TGTGCCAGCAGTTTCATCACTGAAGCTTTCTTT. This sequence encodes CASSFITEAFF.

The chain has TRBV4-3 and TRBJ2-5; TRBD2 aligns across 10 bases. The V and J ends lost 1 base and 5 bases, in that order; junction bases with no gene match: 7. Germline V lookup: CDR1 LGHNA, CDR2 YSLEER. CDR3 size: 16 residues. CDR3 loop: CASSQGQRGGGETQYF. CDR3 sequence (DNA): TGCGCCAGCAGCCAAGGCCAGCGGGGGGGCGGTGAGACCCAGTACTTC.

This rearrangement joins TRBV28 to TRBJ1-2, with 8 nucleotides matching TRBD1. J gave up 5 bases and V 6 bases, and 5 bases lay outside the gene matches. Germline loops: CDR1 MDHEN, CDR2 SYDVKM. CDR3 length equals 13 residues. The CDR3 here is CASRATGEYGYTF. CDR3 DNA: TGTGCCAGCAGGGCGACAGGGGAATATGGCTACACCTTC.

The gene calls are TRBV11-3 and TRBJ2-7; 8 bases map to TRBD1. With 5 bases clipped from V and 1 base from J, the junction kept 10 bases outside the gene matches. CDR1 SGHNT and CDR2 YENEEA come from the germline V gene. The CDR3 consists of 16 residues. The CDR3 sequence: CASSPRAGTGSYEQYF. Written as DNA, the CDR3 is TGTGCCAGCAGCCCTAGGGCCGGGACAGGATCCTACGAGCAGTACTTC.

This chain uses TRBV28 with TRBJ1-5; possibly TRBD1 for D (6 bases). The CDR3 is 17 residues long. Trimming pared 6 bases from V and 0 bases from J, leaving 18 bases between. Germline V gene lookup returns CDR1 MDHEN and CDR2 SYDVKM. CDR3 bases: TGTGCCAGCAGAACTGGGGGGGGACACCGTAGCAATCAGCCCCAGCATTTT. It yields the protein CASRTGGGHRSNQPQHF.

This chain links TRBV5-1 with TRBJ2-7, with 9 bases matching TRBD1. J was trimmed by 4 bases and V by 3 bases; bases with no gene match: 14. The germline gives CDR1 SGHRS, CDR2 YFSETQ. The CDR3 runs to 17 residues. The CDR3, as DNA: TGCGCCAGCAGCTCCGGATGGGACAGGGTAAACGTATACGAGCAGTACTTC. This sequence encodes CASSSGWDRVNVYEQYF.

This chain links TRBV6-4 with TRBJ2-7, with unresolved D. The CDR3 contains 12 residues. V was trimmed by 6 bases and J by 3 bases, leaving 9 bases between them. The germline V gene has CDR1 MRHNA and CDR2 SNTAGT. The CDR3: CASSEVCYEQYF. The CDR3 DNA follows: TGTGCCAGCAGCGAAGTCTGCTACGAGCAGTACTTC.

The rearrangement links TRBV29-1 to TRBJ2-3; D remains ambiguous. Trimming left V 1 base short and J 1 base short, with 9 bases between. The germline gives CDR1 SQVTM, CDR2 ANQGSEA. The CDR3 length is 14 residues. CDR3 DNA sequence: TGCAGCGTTGAAGTGGTGGCGGGCACAGATACGCAGTATTTT. Translation: CSVEVVAGTDTQYF.